The rows below give T cell receptor beta chains drawn from one sample of a study of CD8 T cells in ankylosing spondylitis. TCRdb ran MiXCR on the 5' RACE reads and lists one entry per CDR3 protein. The sample yields some 200,000 distinct CDR3 sequences, 18% seen once. Material: blood, either unsorted or a sorted T cell fraction (not recorded which). The receptors shown here come from a male donor under 30 with ankylosing spondylitis or in good health (not recorded which). Both conserved end residues are part of each CDR3. A D gene is named only where the DNA matches it firmly. Clone sizes are given selectively: once, few, many, or a class where the clone is expanded.

CDR3aa	CDR3nt	j_gene	abundance	d_gene	v_gene
CASSPPPLMAGNTIYF	TGTGCCAGCAGCCCCCCTCCGCTGATGGCTGGAAACACCATATATTTT	TRBJ1-3	many	.	TRBV14
CSARDGGTGAYEQYF	TGCAGTGCTAGAGATGGGGGGACAGGGGCCTACGAGCAGTACTTC	TRBJ2-7	.	TRBD1	TRBV20-1
CSAWTSSYEQYF	TGCAGTGCTTGGACAAGCTCCTACGAGCAGTACTTC	TRBJ2-7	many	.	TRBV20-1
CASSVGTSGRARDNEQFF	TGTGCCAGCAGCGTAGGGACTAGCGGGAGGGCCAGGGACAATGAGCAGTTCTTC	TRBJ2-1	.	TRBD2	TRBV9
CASSSPPAENTGELFF	TGTGCCAGCAGTTCCCCCCCAGCGGAGAACACCGGGGAGCTGTTTTTT	TRBJ2-2	.	.	TRBV27
CASSQERRTSGRGNTGELFF	TGTGCCAGCAGCCAAGAAAGAAGGACTAGCGGGAGAGGGAACACCGGGGAGCTGTTTTTT	TRBJ2-2	many	TRBD2	TRBV3-1
CASSSRGGGWETQYF	TGTGCCAGCAGTAGTCGGGGCGGGGGATGGGAGACCCAGTACTTC	TRBJ2-5	many	TRBD2	TRBV2
CSVLDSGLPQETQYF	TGCAGTGTTCTTGACTCGGGACTACCACAAGAGACCCAGTACTTC	TRBJ2-5	.	TRBD2	TRBV20-1
CASSGQGRANVLTF	TGTGCCAGCTCCGGACAGGGTAGGGCCAACGTCCTGACTTTC	TRBJ2-6	.	TRBD1	TRBV5-5
CASSLAGNYNEQFF	TGTGCCAGCAGCTTAGCGGGAAACTACAATGAGCAGTTCTTC	TRBJ2-1	many	.	TRBV11-3
CASSERTGGFGEQFF	TGTGCCAGCAGTGAAAGAACAGGGGGGTTCGGTGAGCAGTTCTTC	TRBJ2-1	many	TRBD1	TRBV2
CASSLSGLTDTQYF	TGTGCCAGCAGCTTATCGGGACTCACAGATACGCAGTATTTT	TRBJ2-3	.	.	TRBV5-5
CSVEEGGVNTGELFF	TGCAGCGTTGAAGAGGGCGGGGTAAACACCGGGGAGCTGTTTTTT	TRBJ2-2	.	.	TRBV29-1
CASSQGVGDTQYF	TGCGCCAGCAGCCAAGGGGTCGGTGATACGCAGTATTTT	TRBJ2-3	few	.	TRBV4-3
CASSYDTGSAYGYTF	TGTGCCAGCAGTTACGACACAGGATCAGCTTATGGCTACACCTTC	TRBJ1-2	many	.	TRBV6-2/TRBV6-3
CASSPLGRAQAGNIQYF	TGTGCCAGCAGTCCCCTTGGGCGGGCCCAGGCAGGAAACATTCAGTACTTC	TRBJ2-4	few	.	TRBV7-2
CASSFGSGRAVNEQFF	TGTGCCAGCAGCTTTGGTAGCGGGAGGGCTGTCAATGAGCAGTTCTTC	TRBJ2-1	many	TRBD2	TRBV11-3
CSVDTGTQTYEQYF	TGCAGCGTCGATACCGGGACGCAAACCTACGAGCAGTACTTC	TRBJ2-7	many	.	TRBV29-1
CASRVGRGYNQPQHF	TGTGCCAGCAGGGTGGGTAGGGGGTATAATCAGCCCCAGCATTTT	TRBJ1-5	many	.	TRBV6-6
CSAAGLAGAEQFF	TGCAGTGCCGCCGGACTAGCGGGCGCTGAGCAGTTCTTC	TRBJ2-1	.	TRBD2	TRBV20-1
CASSLKGSGQETQYF	TGTGCCAGCAGTTTGAAGGGTAGCGGGCAAGAGACCCAGTACTTC	TRBJ2-5	few	TRBD2	TRBV27
CASSPSRRTDTQYF	TGTGCCAGCAGTCCTAGTAGGCGGACAGATACGCAGTATTTT	TRBJ2-3	many	.	TRBV6-5
CSARWYSYEQYF	TGCAGTGCTAGGTGGTATTCCTACGAGCAGTACTTC	TRBJ2-7	many	.	TRBV20-1
CASRQGKEKLFF	TGTGCCAGCAGGCAGGGAAAAGAAAAACTGTTTTTT	TRBJ1-4	many	.	TRBV6-5
CASSPGQVYGTGELFF	TGTGCCAGCAGCCCCGGACAGGTTTACGGCACCGGGGAGCTGTTTTTT	TRBJ2-2	many	TRBD1	TRBV3-1
CASSFIDDEQYF	TGTGCCAGCAGCTTTATCGATGACGAGCAGTACTTC	TRBJ2-7	.	.	TRBV7-2
CSATTGPRYNEQFF	TGCAGTGCTACGACAGGTCCCCGCTACAATGAGCAGTTCTTC	TRBJ2-1	few	.	TRBV20-1
CASRDYNEQFF	TGTGCCAGCAGAGACTACAATGAGCAGTTCTTC	TRBJ2-1	many	.	TRBV12-3/TRBV12-4
CASSDGRGPLHF	TGTGCCAGCAGTGATGGTCGGGGACCCCTCCACTTT	TRBJ1-6	.	.	TRBV2
CSASSFGREPYEQYF	TGCAGTGCTTCTTCCTTCGGCAGGGAGCCCTACGAGCAGTACTTC	TRBJ2-7	many	.	TRBV20-1
CSARGVGVYEQYF	TGCAGTGCTAGGGGGGTTGGTGTCTACGAGCAGTACTTC	TRBJ2-7	many	.	TRBV20-1
CAWSTRTQGIGNTIYF	TGTGCCTGGAGTACCCGGACTCAGGGTATTGGAAACACCATATATTTT	TRBJ1-3	many	.	TRBV30
CASSATGNDYEQYF	TGCGCCAGCAGCGCGACAGGAAATGACTACGAGCAGTACTTC	TRBJ2-7	many	.	TRBV5-1